This entry is about one T cell receptor beta chain. In the authors' methods: Amplification of reference gene primers provided the estimated nucleated cell counts. Generated by immunoSEQ multiplex PCR, the TCRdb table keeps only in-frame clones and is missing some. V and J calls and clone size are given by that table; D and trimming were obtained from the DNA. The sample lists roughly 250,000 clones, about nine tenths seen once, with roughly 6.3% in the top ten. The CDR3 is 15 residues long. The V segment lost 5 bases and the J segment 7 bases; nucleotides outside the gene matches: 9. Germline V lookup: CDR1 SEHNR, CDR2 FQNEAQ (reference sequence). These data are taken from a study of blood T cell repertoires in COVID-19. Overall study: Acute and convalescent COVID-19 specimens originated in the United States, Italy and Spain. Nucleic acid was either cDNA or gDNA, and it came from T cells, B-cell-depleted T cells, or PBMCs.

Across under 25 US areas, participants ranged in age from about 18 to 90 years. Sequencing was done on a sample of PBMCs or T cells enriched from blood (not recorded which). V gene TRBV7-9 combines with J gene TRBJ2-2, with 8 positions matching TRBD1. This receptor was obtained from a woman between 25 and 40 years old with acute COVID-19. CDR3 nucleotides: TGTGCCAGCAGCGCCGCAGGGGGCTCGGGCGGGGAGCTGTTTTTT. It is translated as CASSAAGGSGGELFF.